This T cell receptor beta chain originates from a study of blood T cell repertoires in COVID-19. The CDR3 has 14 residues. V shed 4 bases, J shed 6 bases, and the junction held 3 bases outside the gene matches. The germline CDR1 and CDR2 sequences are SEHNR and FQNEAQ (reference sequence). Some clones are missing from TCRdb's copy, which holds only in-frame ones; the method was immunoSEQ multiplex PCR. The table includes roughly 49,000 clones, roughly nine tenths detected once. V gene TRBV7-9 combines with J gene TRBJ2-4; 10 bases map to TRBD2. The specimen sequenced was peripheral blood. The receptor comes from an elderly woman with acute or convalescent COVID-19. The chain's CDR3 is CASSSAGGLNIQYF. As DNA, the CDR3 is TGTGCCAGCAGCTCAGCGGGAGGGTTAAACATTCAGTACTTC.